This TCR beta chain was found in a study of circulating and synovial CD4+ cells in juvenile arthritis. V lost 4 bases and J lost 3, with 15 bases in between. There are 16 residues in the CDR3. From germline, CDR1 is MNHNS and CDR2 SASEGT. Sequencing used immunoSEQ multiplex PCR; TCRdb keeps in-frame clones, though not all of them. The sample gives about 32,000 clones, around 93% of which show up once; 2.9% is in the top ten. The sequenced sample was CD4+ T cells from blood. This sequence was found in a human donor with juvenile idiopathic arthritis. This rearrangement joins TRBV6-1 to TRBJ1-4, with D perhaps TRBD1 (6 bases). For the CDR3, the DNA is TGTGCCAGCAGTGGTCTAGGGGGTACTGCTAATGAAAAACTGTTTTTT. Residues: CASSGLGGTANEKLFF.